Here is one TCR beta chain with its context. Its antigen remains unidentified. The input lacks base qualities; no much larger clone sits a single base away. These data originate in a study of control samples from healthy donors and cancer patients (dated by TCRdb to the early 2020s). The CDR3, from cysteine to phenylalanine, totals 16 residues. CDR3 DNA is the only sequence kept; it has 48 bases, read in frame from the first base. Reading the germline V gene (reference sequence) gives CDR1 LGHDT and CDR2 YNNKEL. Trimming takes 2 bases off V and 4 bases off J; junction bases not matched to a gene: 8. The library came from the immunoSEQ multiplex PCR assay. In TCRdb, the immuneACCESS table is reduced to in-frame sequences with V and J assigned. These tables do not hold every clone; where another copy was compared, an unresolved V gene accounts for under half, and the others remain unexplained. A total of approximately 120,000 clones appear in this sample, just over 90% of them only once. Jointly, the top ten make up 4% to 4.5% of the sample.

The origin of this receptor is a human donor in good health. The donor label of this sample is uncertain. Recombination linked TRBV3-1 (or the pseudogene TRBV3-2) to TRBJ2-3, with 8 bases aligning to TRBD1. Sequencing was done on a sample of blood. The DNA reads TGTGCCAGCAGCCAAAGTGACAGGGGTCCCGCAGATACGCAGTATTTT. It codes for CASSQSDRGPADTQYF.